Below, 22 T cell receptor beta chains from the same sample are listed, as sequenced in a study of T cell clones after liver transplantation. The data were produced by immunoSEQ multiplex PCR, yet TCRdb's version contains in-frame clones alone and is incomplete. The table includes some 120,000 clones, about nine tenths detected once. The sequences come from CD4+ T cells from blood, collected 12 months after liver transplant. Receptor source: a human patient who received a liver transplant. Some T cells may be supplied by the graft donor.

V gene TRBV6-1 combines with J gene TRBJ1-2, with 7 bases matching TRBD1. V shed 4 bases, J shed 5 bases, and the junction held 4 bases outside the gene matches. Germline CDR1 reads MNHNS; CDR2 reads SASEGT. CDR3 length: 13 residues. CDR3 loop: CASSGGGWYGYTF. CDR3 coding DNA: TGTGCCAGCAGTGGAGGGGGCTGGTATGGCTACACCTTC.

J is TRBJ2-1 and V is TRBV19; TRBD2 matches 11 bases. The ends lost 7 bases at V and 3 bases at J; junction bases unmatched: 8. This CDR3 is 16 amino acids long. CDR1 and CDR2 (germline): LNHDA, SQIVND (reference sequence). The CDR3 sequence: CASIPGLADRYNEQFF. The CDR3, as DNA: TGTGCCAGTATTCCGGGACTAGCGGACCGCTACAATGAGCAGTTCTTC. The complete variable domain, with remaining parts taken from reference TRBV19 and TRBJ2-1, reads DGGITQSPKYLFRKEGQNVTLSCEQNLNHDAMYWYRQDPGQGLRLIYYSQIVNDFQKGDIAEGYSVSREKKESFPLTVTSAQKNPTAFYLCASIPGLADRYNEQFFGPGTRLTVL.

This clone appeared a single time. The chain links TRBV7-9 to TRBJ2-7; D ambiguous. The V gene lost 6 bases and the J gene lost 0 bases, with 12 bases spanning the gap. Germline CDR1 and CDR2: SEHNR and FQNEAQ (reference sequence). The CDR3 is made up of 14 amino acids. CDR3 nucleotides: TGTGCCAGCAGTCATGACACCCGCTCCTACGAGCAGTACTTC. This codes for CASSHDTRSYEQYF.

The chain links TRBV14 to TRBJ2-7; 7 nucleotides match TRBD2. The CDR3 has 12 residues. Germline CDR1 reads SGHDN; CDR2 reads FVKESK. V dropped 4 bases and J dropped 13; count of bases not matched to a gene: 10. The CDR3 DNA is TGTGCCAGCAGCCCCTTCGAGGGAGGGGACTACTTC. Translation: CASSPFEGGDYF.

The chain couples TRBV11-2 to TRBJ2-7; D is uncertain. The V end lost 3 bases, the J end lost 2 bases, and 8 bases lay between the germline ends. The germline gives CDR1 SGHAT, CDR2 FQNNGV. This CDR3 comprises 13 residues. CDR3 nucleotides: TGTGCCAGCAGCTTCTACAATACCTACGAGCAGTACTTC. Translation: CASSFYNTYEQYF.

The V call is TRBV2, the J call TRBJ2-6; 10 bases align to TRBD1. The CDR3 covers 15 residues. The junction had 5 bases not matched to a gene; V was cut back by 8 bases and J by 4 bases. Germline assignment: CDR1 SNHLY and CDR2 FYNNEI. CDR3 coding DNA: TGTGCCAGCTGGGGACAGGGGAACGGGGCCAACGTCCTGACTTTC. Translated: CASWGQGNGANVLTF.

The chain carries TRBV9 and TRBJ1-4; 7 nucleotides line up with TRBD1. Germline V gene data show CDR1 as SGDLS and CDR2 as YYNGEE. The V and J ends lost 0 bases and 5 bases, in that order; junction bases with no gene match: 4. The CDR3 is 15 amino acids. For the CDR3, the DNA is TGTGCCAGCAGCGTAGGGACAGGCTACAATGAAAAACTGTTTTTT. This translates into CASSVGTGYNEKLFF. Combining the CDR3 with reference TRBV9 and TRBJ1-4 gives the whole variable domain DSGVTQTPKHLITATGQRVTLRCSPRSGDLSVYWYQQSLDQGLQFLIQYYNGEERAKGNILERFSAQQFPDLHSELNLSSLELGDSALYFCASSVGTGYNEKLFFGSGTQLSVL.

The CDR3 nucleotides are TGCGCCAGCACCAACCACAGGGGGCAGCATTTTCATAACACCGGGGAGCTGTTTTTT. Translated: CASTNHRGQHFHNTGELFF. The rearrangement uses TRBV5-1 and TRBJ2-2, with TRBD1 matching 9 bases. This CDR3 is built from 19 residues. The germline CDR1 and CDR2 sequences are SGHRS and YFSETQ. With 6 bases clipped from V and 2 bases from J, the junction kept 17 bases outside the gene matches.

Only a few counts were recorded for this clone. This sequence joins TRBV28 and TRBJ1-2; no clear D. This CDR3 has 13 amino acids. Trimming cost V 4 bases and J 8 bases, with 14 bases left between them. Germline V gives CDR1 MDHEN, CDR2 SYDVKM. The CDR3 DNA is TGTGCCAGCAGTTCGACATTAATGGAGGGCTACACCTTC. The encoded protein is CASSSTLMEGYTF.

This clone was detected once. The chain recombines TRBV5-4 with TRBJ2-7; no clear D. The CDR3 has 15 residues. From germline, CDR1 is SGHNT and CDR2 YYREEE (reference sequence). Trimming removed 4 bases from V and 1 base from J, with 15 bases in between. CDR3 amino acids: CASSPGRGYSYEQYF. The CDR3 region has the DNA TGTGCCAGCAGCCCCGGGCGCGGCTATTCCTACGAGCAGTACTTC.

This clone was found once. The chain is built from TRBV10-3 and TRBJ1-2; D uncertain. Germline CDR1 is ENHRY and CDR2 is SYGVKD. The ends were cut back, 6 bases at V and 1 base at J, with 9 bases in the middle. The CDR3 is 13 residues long. The CDR3 protein is CAISLQDNYGYTF. The CDR3 region has the DNA TGTGCCATCAGCCTCCAAGATAACTATGGCTACACCTTC.

The chain links TRBV10-3 to TRBJ1-2, with a possible D match to TRBD1 (6 bases). Germline assignment: CDR1 ENHRY and CDR2 SYGVKD. V lost 4 bases, J lost 6 bases, and 18 bases lay in between. The CDR3 runs to 15 residues. The CDR3 is CAISGSRGEPDGYTF. In nucleotides, the CDR3 is TGTGCCATCAGTGGATCGAGGGGGGAACCGGATGGCTACACCTTC.

V and J are TRBV6-1 and TRBJ1-1; D unclear. V was pared by 1 base and J by 0 bases, with 9 bases between. CDR1 MNHNS and CDR2 SASEGT come from the germline V gene. This CDR3 spans 15 amino acids. CDR3 DNA sequence: TGTGCCAGCAGTGAAGTTGGGATCTTGAACACTGAAGCTTTCTTT. This codes for CASSEVGILNTEAFF.

The rearrangement joins TRBV5-6 to TRBJ2-1, with D tentatively TRBD1 or TRBD2 (5 bases each). The length of the CDR3 is 14 residues. Trimming left V 4 bases short and J 9 bases short, with 17 bases between. CDR1 and CDR2 (germline): SGHDT, YYEEEE. The CDR3, as DNA: TGTGCCAGCAGCCCGCCCTACCGGGACGGTGAGCAGTTCTTC. It codes for CASSPPYRDGEQFF.

This rearrangement joins TRBV11-2 to TRBJ1-1; no reliable D call. The V and J ends lost 5 bases and 5 bases respectively, with 18 bases between them. Looked up from germline, CDR1 is SGHAT and CDR2 is FQNNGV. The CDR3 runs 15 residues. CDR3 nucleotides: TGTGCCAGCAGCGACCTTCTCCAGGTAAATACTGAAGCTTTCTTT. As protein: CASSDLLQVNTEAFF.

The rearrangement uses TRBV21-1 and TRBJ2-5; the DNA was not used to check the table's D call, TRBD1. TRBV21-1 is described as a pseudogene. CDR3 size: 13 residues. The CDR3 sequence: CASPTDRVETQYF. The CDR3 DNA follows: TGTGCCAGCCCTACGGACAGGGTGGAGACCCAGTACTTC.

The chain employs TRBV28 and TRBJ2-1, with 12 bases identical to TRBD1. The junction had 7 bases not matched to a gene; V was cut back by 5 bases and J by 5 bases. Per germline, CDR1 MDHEN and CDR2 SYDVKM. This CDR3 has 16 amino acids. CDR3 DNA: TGTGCCAGCAGTATAACCGGGACAGGGGGCCACAATGAGCAGTTCTTC. Its translation is CASSITGTGGHNEQFF.

This chain uses TRBV7-9 with TRBJ1-1; D unresolved. The CDR3 sequence is 13 residues long. The V and J ends lost 1 base and 6 bases respectively, with 9 bases between them. Germline V CDR1 and CDR2: SEHNR, FQNEAQ (reference sequence). CDR3 loop: CASSLEGRSEAFF. The CDR3 nucleotides read TGTGCCAGCAGCTTAGAAGGACGGTCTGAAGCTTTCTTT.

This CDR3 is CASSQLAGVGGEQFF. Here the CDR3 DNA reads TGTGCCAGCAGTCAACTAGCGGGAGTTGGTGGTGAGCAGTTCTTC. The V gene is TRBV6-5, the J gene TRBJ2-1; 11 bases align to TRBD2. CDR1 and CDR2 from the germline V gene are MNHEY and SVGAGI. The CDR3 consists of 15 residues. V lost 5 bases to trimming and J lost 9 bases; unmatched junction nucleotides: 9.

The chain links TRBV25-1 to TRBJ2-3; no firm D call. The CDR3 is 14 amino acids. The V end was cut by 0 bases, the J end by 2 bases, with 6 bases between. CDR1 and CDR2 from the germline V gene are MGHDK and SYGVNS. Here the CDR3 reads CASSEYNDTDTQYF. As DNA, the CDR3 is TGTGCCAGCAGTGAATATAACGACACAGATACGCAGTATTTT.

This chain links TRBV7-2 with TRBJ2-3; TRBD2 is a possible D gene (6 bases). Trimming removed 5 bases at V and 6 bases at J, with 15 bases between. The CDR3 sequence is 14 residues long. CDR1 is SGHTA and CDR2 is FQGNSA in the germline V gene. The DNA for the CDR3 is TGTGCCAGCAGCCGACCGGAGGGAAGGGATACGCAGTATTTT. This encodes CASSRPEGRDTQYF. Full variable domain (outside the CDR3, taken from reference TRBV7-2 and TRBJ2-3): GAGVSQSPSNKVTEKGKDVELRCDPISGHTALYWYRQSLGQGLEFLIYFQGNSAPDKSGLPSDRFSAERTGGSVSTLTIQRTQQEDSAVYLCASSRPEGRDTQYFGPGTRLTVL.

This clone was seen a single time. The chain carries TRBV5-4 and TRBJ2-5, with 9 bases identical to TRBD1. The CDR3 length is 15 residues. CDR1 is SGHNT and CDR2 is YYREEE in the germline V gene (reference sequence). The V gene end was trimmed by 0 bases and the J gene end by 7 bases; junction bases not matched to a gene: 7. CDR3 in DNA: TGTGCCAGCAGCTTGGGGGACAGGGAGGAAGGGACCCAGTACTTC. It yields the protein CASSLGDREEGTQYF.